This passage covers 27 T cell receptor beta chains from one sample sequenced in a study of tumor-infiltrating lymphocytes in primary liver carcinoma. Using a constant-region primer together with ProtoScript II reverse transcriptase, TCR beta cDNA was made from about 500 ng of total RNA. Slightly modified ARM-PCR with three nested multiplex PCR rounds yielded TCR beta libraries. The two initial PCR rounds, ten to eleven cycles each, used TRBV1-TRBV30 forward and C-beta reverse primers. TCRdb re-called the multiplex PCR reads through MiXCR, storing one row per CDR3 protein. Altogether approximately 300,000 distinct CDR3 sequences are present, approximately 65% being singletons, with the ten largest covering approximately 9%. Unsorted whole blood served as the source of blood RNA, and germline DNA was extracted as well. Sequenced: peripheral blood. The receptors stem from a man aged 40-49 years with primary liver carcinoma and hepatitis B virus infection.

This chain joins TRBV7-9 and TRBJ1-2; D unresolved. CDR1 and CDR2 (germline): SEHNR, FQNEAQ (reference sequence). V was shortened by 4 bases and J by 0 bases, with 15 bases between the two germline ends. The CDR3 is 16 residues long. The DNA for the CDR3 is TGTGCCAGCAGCTCCCCCCCGGGGTTTCCTAACTATGGCTACACCTTC. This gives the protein CASSSPPGFPNYGYTF.

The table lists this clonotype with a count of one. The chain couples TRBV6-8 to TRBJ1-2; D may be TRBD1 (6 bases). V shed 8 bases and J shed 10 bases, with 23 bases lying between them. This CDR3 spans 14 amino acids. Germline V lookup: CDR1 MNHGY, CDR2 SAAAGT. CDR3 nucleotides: TGTGCCAGCCTAGAAAACAGGGCGTACCATGTCTACACCTTC. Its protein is CASLENRAYHVYTF.

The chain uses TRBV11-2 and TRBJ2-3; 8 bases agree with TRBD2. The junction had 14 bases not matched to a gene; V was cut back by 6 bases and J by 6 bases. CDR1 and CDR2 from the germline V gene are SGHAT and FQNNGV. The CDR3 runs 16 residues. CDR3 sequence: CASSQGLVGVKDTQYF. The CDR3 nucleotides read TGTGCCAGCAGTCAGGGACTAGTGGGAGTTAAGGATACGCAGTATTTT.

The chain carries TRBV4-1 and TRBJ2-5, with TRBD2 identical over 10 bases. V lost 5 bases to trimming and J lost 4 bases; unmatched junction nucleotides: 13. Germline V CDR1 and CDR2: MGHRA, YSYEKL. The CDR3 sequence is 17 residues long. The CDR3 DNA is TGCGCCAGCAGCATATACGAGACTAGCGGGTGTTCAGAGACCCAGTACTTC. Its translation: CASSIYETSGCSETQYF.

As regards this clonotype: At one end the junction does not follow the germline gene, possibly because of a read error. Here the CDR3 reads CGSTPPYYNEQFF. The CDR3, as DNA: TGTGGCAGCACTCCACCGTACTACAATGAGCAGTTCTTC. The chain combines TRBV11-1 with TRBJ2-1; no reliable D call. The CDR3 consists of 13 residues. Germline lookup yields CDR1 SGHAT and CDR2 FQDESV (reference sequence).

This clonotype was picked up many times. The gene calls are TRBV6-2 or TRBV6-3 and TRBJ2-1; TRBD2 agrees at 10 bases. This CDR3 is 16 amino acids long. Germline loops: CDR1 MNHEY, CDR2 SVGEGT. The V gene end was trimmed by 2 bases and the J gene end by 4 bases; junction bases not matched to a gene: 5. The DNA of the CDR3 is TGTGCCAGCAGTTACGCCGGGACTAGCGCTTACAATGAGCAGTTCTTC. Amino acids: CASSYAGTSAYNEQFF.

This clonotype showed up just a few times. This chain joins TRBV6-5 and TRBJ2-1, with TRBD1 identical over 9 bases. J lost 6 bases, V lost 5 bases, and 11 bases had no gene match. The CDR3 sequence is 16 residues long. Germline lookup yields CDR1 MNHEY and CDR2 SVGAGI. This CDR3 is CASSPLGTGLINEQFF. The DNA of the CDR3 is TGTGCCAGCAGTCCTTTGGGGACAGGGCTAATCAATGAGCAGTTCTTC.

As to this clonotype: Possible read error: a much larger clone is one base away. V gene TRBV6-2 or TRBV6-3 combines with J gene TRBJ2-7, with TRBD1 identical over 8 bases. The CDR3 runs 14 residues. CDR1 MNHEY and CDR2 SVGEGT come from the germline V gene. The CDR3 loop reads CASSSGTGDYEQHF. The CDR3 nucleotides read TGTGCCAGCAGTTCCGGGACAGGAGACTACGAGCAGCACTTC.

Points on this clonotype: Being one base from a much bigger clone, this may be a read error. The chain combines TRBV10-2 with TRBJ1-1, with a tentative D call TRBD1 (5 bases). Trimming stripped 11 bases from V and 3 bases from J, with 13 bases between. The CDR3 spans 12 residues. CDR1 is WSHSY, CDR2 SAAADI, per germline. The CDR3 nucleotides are TGCGCCGTTCAGCAGGGTGACACTGAAGCTTTCTTT. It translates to CAVQQGDTEAFF.

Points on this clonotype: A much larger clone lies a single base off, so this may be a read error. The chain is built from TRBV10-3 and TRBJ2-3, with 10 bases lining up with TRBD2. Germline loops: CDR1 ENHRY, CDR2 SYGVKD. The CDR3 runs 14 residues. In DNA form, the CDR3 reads TGTGCCATCAGCCCTAGCGGGAGATCAGATATGCAGTATTTT. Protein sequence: CAISPSGRSDMQYF.

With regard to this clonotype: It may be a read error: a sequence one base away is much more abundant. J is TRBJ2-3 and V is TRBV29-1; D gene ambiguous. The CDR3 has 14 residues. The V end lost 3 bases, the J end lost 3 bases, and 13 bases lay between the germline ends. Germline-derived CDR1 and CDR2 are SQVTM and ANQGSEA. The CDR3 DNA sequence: TGCAGCGTTGACTCTGTTGCCATGACAGATACGCAGTATTTT. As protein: CSVDSVAMTDTQYF.

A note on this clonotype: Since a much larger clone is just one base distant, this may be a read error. The CDR3 DNA is TGTGCCAGCAGTTCCTTAACTATCGCTTATGGCTACACCTTC. As protein: CASSSLTIAYGYTF. The V and J genes are TRBV6-1 and TRBJ1-2; D gene unclear. Between the trimmed V and J ends, which lost 5 bases and 5 bases, there was a span of 15 bases. The germline V gene encodes CDR1 MNHNS and CDR2 SASEGT. The CDR3 spans 14 residues.

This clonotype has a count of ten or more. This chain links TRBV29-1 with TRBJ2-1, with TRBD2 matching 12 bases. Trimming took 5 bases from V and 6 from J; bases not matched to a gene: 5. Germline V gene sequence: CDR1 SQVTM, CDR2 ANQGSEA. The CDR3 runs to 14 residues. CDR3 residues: CSVTGTSGLNEQFF. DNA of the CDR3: TGCAGCGTTACCGGGACTAGCGGGCTCAATGAGCAGTTCTTC.

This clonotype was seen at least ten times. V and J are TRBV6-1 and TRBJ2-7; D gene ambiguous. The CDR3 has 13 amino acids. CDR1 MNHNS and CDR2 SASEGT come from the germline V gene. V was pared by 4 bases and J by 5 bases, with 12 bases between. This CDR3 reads CASSGVPSDEQYF. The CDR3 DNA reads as TGTGCCAGCAGTGGGGTTCCATCCGACGAGCAGTACTTC.

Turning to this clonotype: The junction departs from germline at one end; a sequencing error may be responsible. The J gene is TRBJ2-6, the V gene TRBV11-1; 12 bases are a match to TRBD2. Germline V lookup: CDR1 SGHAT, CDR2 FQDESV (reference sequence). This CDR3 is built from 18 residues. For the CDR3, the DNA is TGTGCCAGCAGCAGCGAGACTAGCGGGGGTTCTGGGGCCGACGTCCTGAATTTC. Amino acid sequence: CASSSETSGGSGADVLNF.

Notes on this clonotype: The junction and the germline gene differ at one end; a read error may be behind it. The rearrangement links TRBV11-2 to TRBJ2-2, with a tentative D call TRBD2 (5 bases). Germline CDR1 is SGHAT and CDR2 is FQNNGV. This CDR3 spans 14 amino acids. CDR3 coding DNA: TGTGCCAGCAGCCCCCTAACTCACACCGGGGAGTTGTCCTTT. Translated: CASSPLTHTGELSF.

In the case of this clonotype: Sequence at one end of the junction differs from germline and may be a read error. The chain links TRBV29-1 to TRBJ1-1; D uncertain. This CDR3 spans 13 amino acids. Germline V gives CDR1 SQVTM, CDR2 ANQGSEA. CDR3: CSVGLGSGSKAFF. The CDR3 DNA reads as TGCAGTGTTGGATTAGGGTCCGGCTCTAAAGCTTTCTTT.

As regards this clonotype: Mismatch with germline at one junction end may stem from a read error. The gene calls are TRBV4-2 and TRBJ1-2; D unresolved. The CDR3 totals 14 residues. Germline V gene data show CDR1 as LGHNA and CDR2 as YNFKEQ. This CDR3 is CVSSPLAGGHGYTF. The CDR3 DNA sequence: TGCGTCAGCAGTCCTCTTGCGGGCGGACATGGCTACACCTTC.

Written as DNA, the CDR3 is TGTGCCAGCAGCTCCCACATCGGGTCAGGATCTTACAATGAGCAGTTCTTC. This translates into CASSSHIGSGSYNEQFF. The chain carries TRBV11-2 and TRBJ2-1; D unclear. CDR3 length equals 17 residues. Trimming cost V 4 bases and J 4 bases, with 20 bases left between them. Germline CDR1 and CDR2: SGHAT and FQNNGV.

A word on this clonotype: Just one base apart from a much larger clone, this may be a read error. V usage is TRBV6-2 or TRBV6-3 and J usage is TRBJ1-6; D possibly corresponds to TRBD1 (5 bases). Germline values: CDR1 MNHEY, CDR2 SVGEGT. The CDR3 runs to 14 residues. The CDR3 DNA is TGTGACAGCAGTTACCCCGTGGGGGATTCACCCCTCCACTTT. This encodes CDSSYPVGDSPLHF.

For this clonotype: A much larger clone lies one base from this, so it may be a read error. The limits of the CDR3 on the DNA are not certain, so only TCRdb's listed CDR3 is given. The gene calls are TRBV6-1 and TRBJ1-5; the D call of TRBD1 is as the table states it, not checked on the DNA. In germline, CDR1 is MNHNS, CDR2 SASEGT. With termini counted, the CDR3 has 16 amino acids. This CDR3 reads CASSTSTGGGGQPQHF.

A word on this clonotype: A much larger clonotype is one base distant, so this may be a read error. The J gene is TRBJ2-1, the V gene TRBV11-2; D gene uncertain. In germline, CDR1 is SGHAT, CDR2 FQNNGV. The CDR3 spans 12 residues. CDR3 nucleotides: TGTGCCAGCAACTTAGTGGGGTTAGAGCAGTTCTTC. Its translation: CASNLVGLEQFF.

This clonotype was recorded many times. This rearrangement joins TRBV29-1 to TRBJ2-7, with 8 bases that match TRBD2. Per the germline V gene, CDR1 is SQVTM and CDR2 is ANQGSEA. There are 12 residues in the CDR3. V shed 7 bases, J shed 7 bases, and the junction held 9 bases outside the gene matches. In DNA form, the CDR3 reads TGCAGCGCAGCGGGAGAATCGGGAGAGCAGTACTTC. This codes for CSAAGESGEQYF.

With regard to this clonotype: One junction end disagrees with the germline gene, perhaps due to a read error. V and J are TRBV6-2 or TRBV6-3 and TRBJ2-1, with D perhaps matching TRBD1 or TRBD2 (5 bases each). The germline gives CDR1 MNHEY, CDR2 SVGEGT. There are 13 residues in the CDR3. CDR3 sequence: CASSYEGNNDQFF. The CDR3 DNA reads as TGTGCCAGCAGTTACGAGGGGAACAATGACCAGTTCTTC.

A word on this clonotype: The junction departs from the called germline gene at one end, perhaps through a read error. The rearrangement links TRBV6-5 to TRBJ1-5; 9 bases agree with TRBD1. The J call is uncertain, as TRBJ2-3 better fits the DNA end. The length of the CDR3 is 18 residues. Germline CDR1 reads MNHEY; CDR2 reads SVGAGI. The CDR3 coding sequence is TGTGTCAGCAGCCCGTTGGACAGGGGAGTTTATAGCAATCGGCCCCAGTATTTT. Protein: CVSSPLDRGVYSNRPQYF.

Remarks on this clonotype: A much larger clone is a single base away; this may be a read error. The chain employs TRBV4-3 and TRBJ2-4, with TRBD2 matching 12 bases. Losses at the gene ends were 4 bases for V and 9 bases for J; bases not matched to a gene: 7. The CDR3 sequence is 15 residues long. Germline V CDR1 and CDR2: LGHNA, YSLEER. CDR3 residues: CASSLETSGSIIQYF. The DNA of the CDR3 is TGCGCCAGCAGCCTGGAGACTAGCGGGAGTATCATTCAGTACTTC.

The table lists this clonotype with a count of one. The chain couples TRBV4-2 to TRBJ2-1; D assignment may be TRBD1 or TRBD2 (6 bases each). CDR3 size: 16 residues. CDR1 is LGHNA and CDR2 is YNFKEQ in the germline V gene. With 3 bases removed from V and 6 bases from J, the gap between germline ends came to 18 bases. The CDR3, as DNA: TGTGCCAGCAGCCAGACTCGGTCGGGGGCGGGCAATGAGCAGTTCTTC. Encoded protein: CASSQTRSGAGNEQFF.